Listed below are T cell receptor beta chains from one sample, sequenced in a study of T cell repertoires in cytomegalovirus infection. No cognate antigen is known for these TCRs. TCRdb passed the reads through MiXCR, listing each CDR3 protein once. The repertoire holds approximately 350,000 distinct CDR3 sequences, about a third seen once, with roughly 13% in the top ten. Material: cultured PBMCs, obtained from culture after CMV antigen stimulation. Source of these receptors: a human donor in good health (CMV status not recorded). Some clones in this sample may be carry-over from other donors' samples. CDR3s include the opening cysteine and the closing phenylalanine or tryptophan. The order of the fields is J gene, clone size, D gene, V gene, CDR3 DNA, CDR3 protein. The D gene is left open where the match is weak. Rows give clone size only sometimes, using once, few, many, or a class for an expanded clone.

>TRBJ2-5|NA|TRBD2|TRBV6-2/TRBV6-3
TGTGCCAGCAACACCGGACTAGCGGGTGCGGAGACCCAGTACTTC
CASNTGLAGAETQYF
>TRBJ1-1|NA|NA|TRBV19
TGTGCCAGTAGTCCACCACCCTTCGGGGGGGTGAACACTGAAGCTTTCTTT
CASSPPPFGGVNTEAFF
>TRBJ2-1|few|NA|TRBV27
TGTGCCAGCAGGGTCGCAGGGGCAAGGGGCAATGAGCAGTTCTTC
CASRVAGARGNEQFF
>TRBJ2-1|NA|NA|TRBV19
TGTGCCAGTAGTATAGGGCAGGGGGGGCCCGGCAATGAGCAGTTCTTC
CASSIGQGGPGNEQFF
>TRBJ1-3|NA|NA|TRBV7-8
TGTGCCAGCAGCGGTTTGGGGAACTCTGGAAACACCATATATTTT
CASSGLGNSGNTIYF
>TRBJ2-7|NA|NA|TRBV15
TGTGCCACCAGCAGGTCCTTTAGAGAAGGCTACGAGCAGTACTTC
CATSRSFREGYEQYF
>TRBJ2-3|NA|TRBD2|TRBV4-2
TGTGCCAGCAGCCAAGAGGGCGGGAGTGGCAGCACAGATACGCAGTATTTT
CASSQEGGSGSTDTQYF
>TRBJ1-1|NA|NA|TRBV7-2
TGTGCCAGCAGCTTAGCTCACAGGAGATTACCGAACACTGAAGCTTTCTTT
CASSLAHRRLPNTEAFF
>TRBJ2-5|few|NA|TRBV7-6
TGTGCCAGCAGCTTACAGGTTTTGGGCCATCAAGAGACCCAGTACTTC
CASSLQVLGHQETQYF
>TRBJ2-1|NA|NA|TRBV19
TGTGCCAGTCGCACGGTGGGACTCCTTAGCAATGAGCAGTTCTTC
CASRTVGLLSNEQFF
>TRBJ1-2|NA|NA|TRBV10-2
TGCGCCAGCAGGCGCGGTTCGGGGCAGAACTATGGCTACACCTTC
CASRRGSGQNYGYTF
>TRBJ2-5|few|NA|TRBV7-8
TGTGCCAGCAGCTTAATACCGGGACAATGGGAGACCCAGTACTTC
CASSLIPGQWETQYF
>TRBJ2-2|NA|NA|TRBV5-4
TGTGCCAGCAGCCTGAGGACCACAAGGAACACCGGGGAGCTGTTTTTT
CASSLRTTRNTGELFF
>TRBJ2-2|many|NA|TRBV7-2
TGTGCCAGCAGCTTAGTACTCCTCGCCGGGGAGCTGTTTTTT
CASSLVLLAGELFF
>TRBJ2-2|NA|NA|TRBV4-3
TGCGCCAGCAGCCAAGGACCGAACACCGGGGAGCTGTTTTTT
CASSQGPNTGELFF
>TRBJ1-4|few|NA|TRBV7-8
TGTGCCAGCAGCGGGACCAGTCAAGGAAAACTGTTTTTT
CASSGTSQGKLFF
>TRBJ2-1|NA|NA|TRBV4-1
TGCGCCAGCAGCCAAGTCACGGGGCGCCACAATGAGCAGTTCTTC
CASSQVTGRHNEQFF
>TRBJ1-1|once|NA|TRBV7-2
TGTGCCAGCAGCTACCTACAGGGCTCCACTGAAGCTTTCTTT
CASSYLQGSTEAFF
>TRBJ2-3|few|NA|TRBV7-2
TGTGCCAGCAGCCGGACTGCCACATTGCCCAAAGATACGCAGTATTTT
CASSRTATLPKDTQYF
>TRBJ2-1|NA|NA|TRBV7-2
TGTGCCAGCAGCTTAACCGACAGATCACTAGATGAGCAGTTCTTC
CASSLTDRSLDEQFF
>TRBJ2-3|NA|NA|TRBV5-1
TGCGCCAGCAGCTTGGTACCGGGGGTCGACACAGATACGCAGTATTTT
CASSLVPGVDTDTQYF
>TRBJ2-2|once|NA|TRBV30
TGTGCCTGGCGCGGTGCCGGGGAGCTGTTTTTT
CAWRGAGELFF
>TRBJ2-7|NA|TRBD1|TRBV28
TGTGCCAGCAGTTCCGGGACAGGGGGCTATCCGTACTTC
CASSSGTGGYPYF
>TRBJ2-7|few|NA|TRBV12-3/TRBV12-4
TGTGCCAGCCGGCGGGCAGCGCCAAGTCGGGAGTACTTC
CASRRAAPSREYF
>TRBJ2-1|many|NA|TRBV28
TGTGCCAGCAGTTTGGGGGGGCAGACCAATGAGCAGTTCTTC
CASSLGGQTNEQFF
>TRBJ2-6|NA|NA|TRBV11-2
TGTGCCAGCAGCTTTTCCACCGGGGCCAACGTCCTGACTTTC
CASSFSTGANVLTF
>TRBJ2-1|NA|TRBD2|TRBV7-6
TGTGCCAGCAGCTTCCGGGGCGCTCTAGCGGGAGGACACAATGAGCAGTTCTTC
CASSFRGALAGGHNEQFF
>TRBJ2-7|few|NA|TRBV27
TGTGCCAGCAGTTTATCACCAGGGGGGAGGTACGAGCAGTACTTC
CASSLSPGGRYEQYF
>TRBJ2-1|NA|NA|TRBV7-2
TGTGCCAGCAGCCAATCCGTCGCCGATGAGCAGTTCTTC
CASSQSVADEQFF
>TRBJ2-7|NA|NA|TRBV28
TGTGCCAGCAGTCGGAGGGTTAACCCCTACGAGCAGTACTTC
CASSRRVNPYEQYF
>TRBJ2-1|many|NA|TRBV7-2
TGTGCCAGCAGCTTATTTGGGCTAGCAGGGAGCTCCTACAATGAGCAGTTCTTC
CASSLFGLAGSSYNEQFF
>TRBJ2-3|NA|NA|TRBV6-6
TGTGCCAGCTTGAAAGATACGCAGTATTTT
CASLKDTQYF
>TRBJ2-1|NA|TRBD2|TRBV7-2
TGTGCCAGCAGCAGTACTAGCGGGAGGGCCAATGAGCAGTTCTTC
CASSSTSGRANEQFF
>TRBJ1-1|NA|NA|TRBV12-3/TRBV12-4
TGTGCCAGCAGTCTCCTGACAGGCGGTGATAACACTGAAGCTTTCTTT
CASSLLTGGDNTEAFF
>TRBJ1-2|NA|NA|TRBV7-2
TGTGCCAGCAGCGCCCGAGCTAACTATGGCTACACCTTC
CASSARANYGYTF
>TRBJ2-1|NA|NA|TRBV4-3
TGCGCCAGCAGCCAAGATTTGTTGACGGGAGTGAACAATGAGCAGTTCTTC
CASSQDLLTGVNNEQFF
>TRBJ2-2|NA|TRBD2|TRBV5-4
TGTGCCAGCAGCCAGGAAGGGACTAGGGAGCTGTTTTTT
CASSQEGTRELFF
>TRBJ2-1|NA|NA|TRBV7-3
TGTGCCAGCAGCTTAATTATGGCTAGTAACTACAATGAGCAGTTCTTC
CASSLIMASNYNEQFF
>TRBJ1-4|many|TRBD1|TRBV4-3
TGCGCCAGCAGCCAGGGGGACAGGGGAATTGAAAAACTGTTTTTT
CASSQGDRGIEKLFF